This T cell receptor (beta chain) was captured in a study of T cells expressing NK-cell markers. Across the study: CD3+CD56+NKG2C+, CD3+CD56+NKG2C- and CD3+CD56-NKG2C+ T cells, once sorted, supplied the TCR beta repertoires.

TCRdb reworked the 5' RACE reads into one entry per CDR3 protein, no DNA. The sample data list 550,000 or so distinct CDR3 sequences. Turning to this clonotype: The antigen is undetermined.

Findings and caveats of the study: Among CD8+ T cells from 5 to 7 donors, dominant NKG2C+ clonotypes accounted for roughly 1.0-7.0%.

The CDR3 has 15 amino acids. CDR1 and CDR2 from the germline V gene are SGHDT and YYEEEE. Sequencing was carried out using blood T cells: a sorted CD56 or NKG2C T cell subset, CD4+ or CD8+ T cells, or bulk PBMC T cells (not recorded which). The V call is TRBV5-6, the J call TRBJ2-1; TCRdb names TRBD1, which stays unverified in the absence of DNA. This receptor was identified in a man aged 18 to 35 in good health. The CDR3 protein is CASSWARDKDNEQFF.